A selection of T cell receptor beta chains follows, all from one sample in a study of T cells after yellow fever vaccination. TCRdb ran MiXCR on the 5' RACE reads and lists one entry per CDR3 protein. The data show about 500,000 distinct CDR3 sequences, about a sixth seen once. The sample in question was PBMCs, obtained 5 days after the first yellow fever vaccination. The source of these receptors is a man aged 18 to 30 who received the YFV17D yellow fever vaccine. Each CDR3 is given with its conserved first and last residue. Each record gives: CDR3 length, D gene, clone size, J gene, V gene, CDR3 DNA, CDR3 protein. A D gene is named only where the DNA matches it firmly. Only part of the rows carry a size: once, few, many, or a class if the clone is expanded.

14	.	few	TRBJ1-2	TRBV4-1	TGCGCCAGCAGCCGCCCGGGACGGAACTATGGCTACACCTTC	CASSRPGRNYGYTF
13	.	few	TRBJ1-1	TRBV5-1	TGCGCCAGCAGCTTGGAAACAGTCACTGAAGCTTTCTTT	CASSLETVTEAFF
13	TRBD1	few	TRBJ2-5	TRBV20-1	TGCAGTGCTAGATACAGGGGTGGAGAGACCCAGTACTTC	CSARYRGGETQYF
16	TRBD1	few	TRBJ2-1	TRBV29-1	TGCAGCGTTGAGTTAGGGGGCGCAATGTCTTACAATGAGCAGTTCTTC	CSVELGGAMSYNEQFF
16	TRBD1	.	TRBJ2-3	TRBV11-3	TGTGCCAGCAGCTTAGGCGCCGGGACAGGGGCCGGTACGCAGTATTTT	CASSLGAGTGAGTQYF
11	.	.	TRBJ2-3	TRBV20-1	TGCAGTGCTTGGGTCACAGATACGCAGTATTTT	CSAWVTDTQYF
15	.	few	TRBJ1-6	TRBV12-3/TRBV12-4	TGTGCCAGCACGGGGGGGGGCAACACTAATTCACCCCTCCACTTT	CASTGGGNTNSPLHF
16	TRBD1	few	TRBJ2-1	TRBV7-9	TGTGCCAGCAGCCCTTGGGACAGGGGTTCCTACAATGAGCAGTTCTTC	CASSPWDRGSYNEQFF
14	.	.	TRBJ1-3	TRBV6-1	TGTGCCAGCAGTCTGCCGCCAGTTGGAAACACCATATATTTT	CASSLPPVGNTIYF
15	.	many	TRBJ2-1	TRBV19	TGTGCCAGTAGTCGCACAGGGAGCTCCTACAATGAGCAGTTCTTC	CASSRTGSSYNEQFF
14	.	few	TRBJ2-5	TRBV2	TGTGCCAGCAGTGAACAGGGCCCCGGGGCGGCCCAGTACTTC	CASSEQGPGAAQYF
13	.	few	TRBJ2-3	TRBV20-1	TGCAGTGCTAGCCGGGTCTCTACAGATACGCAGTATTTT	CSASRVSTDTQYF
16	TRBD2	few	TRBJ2-4	TRBV29-1	TGCAGCGTTGGTAGTGGCGGGGGGGCTGTCAAAAACATTCAGTACTTC	CSVGSGGGAVKNIQYF
16	.	many	TRBJ1-1	TRBV5-6	TGTGCCAGCAGCTTTTCCTGGAGGGGGAAGAACACTGAAGCTTTCTTT	CASSFSWRGKNTEAFF
15	.	.	TRBJ2-2	TRBV5-1	TGCGCCAGCAAAAGGGACGACGCAGGAACCGGGGAGCTGTTTTTT	CASKRDDAGTGELFF
16	TRBD2	many	TRBJ2-1	TRBV12-3/TRBV12-4	TGTGCCAGCAGTTTAGGACTAGCGGGGCCCTACAATGAGCAGTTCTTC	CASSLGLAGPYNEQFF
13	.	.	TRBJ2-5	TRBV20-1	TGCAGTGGAAAGGAGGGGGGGCGAGAGACCCAGTACTTC	CSGKEGGRETQYF
15	.	few	TRBJ1-3	TRBV10-3	TGTGCCATCAGGGACGGGATCGGCTCTGGAAACACCATATATTTT	CAIRDGIGSGNTIYF
13	.	.	TRBJ2-5	TRBV4-1	TGCGCCAGCAGTCGATGGGGCGGGGAGACCCAGTACTTC	CASSRWGGETQYF
15	.	.	TRBJ2-7	TRBV7-2	TGTGCCAGCAGCTTAGGTCTCGGCAGTGCCTACGAGCAGTACTTC	CASSLGLGSAYEQYF
16	TRBD1	.	TRBJ2-2	TRBV5-1	TGCGCCAGCAGCCTCCCCCGGGACAGGGGGATCGGGGAGCTGTTTTTT	CASSLPRDRGIGELFF
14	.	.	TRBJ2-1	TRBV2	TGTGCCAGCAGTGTTGTGTCAGTGGACAATGAGCAGTTCTTC	CASSVVSVDNEQFF